Below, 10 T cell receptor beta chains from the same sample are listed, as sequenced in a study of T cells in Graves' hyperthyroidism and ophthalmopathy. The investigators amplified TCR beta CDR3 regions from RNA transcripts. The HTBI primer set drove a first-round RT-PCR of the TCR CDR3. TCRdb re-analysed the multiplex PCR reads in MiXCR, keeping a single row per CDR3 protein. The sample consists of fewer than 450,000 distinct CDR3 sequences, 15% to 20% of them appearing once. The specimen sequenced was blood. All receptors come from a woman aged 30 to 39 with Graves' hyperthyroidism that later progressed to Graves' ophthalmopathy.

This clonotype was seen many times. The rearrangement joins TRBV2 to TRBJ2-3, with D perhaps matching TRBD1 (5 bases). There are 13 residues in the CDR3. CDR1 is SNHLY, CDR2 FYNNEI, per germline. With 2 bases removed from V and 6 bases from J, the gap between germline ends came to 9 bases. CDR3 region: CASSELAGDTQYF. The DNA for the CDR3 is TGTGCCAGCAGTGAACTGGCAGGGGATACGCAGTATTTT. Full variable domain (outside the CDR3, taken from reference TRBV2 and TRBJ2-3): EPEVTQTPSHQVTQMGQEVILRCVPISNHLYFYWYRQILGQKVEFLVSFYNNEISEKSEIFDDQFSVERPDGSNFTLKIRSTKLEDSAMYFCASSELAGDTQYFGPGTRLTVL.

This clonotype was seen many times. The chain recombines TRBV3-1 with TRBJ1-2, with D hard to call. The germline gives CDR1 LGHDT, CDR2 YNNKEL (reference sequence). The CDR3 has 14 residues. V was cut by 1 base and J by 3 bases, with 9 bases left in between. The CDR3 here is CASSQGTLHYGYTF. In DNA form, the CDR3 reads TGTGCCAGCAGCCAAGGGACTTTGCACTATGGCTACACCTTC.

This clonotype was found a few times. The chain is built from TRBV27 and TRBJ1-1; D perhaps matches TRBD1 (5 bases). The CDR3 is 15 residues long. The V end lost 9 bases, the J end lost 1 base, and 18 bases lay between the germline ends. Germline CDR1 MNHEY, CDR2 SMNVEV (reference sequence). CDR3 sequence (DNA): TGTGCCAGGACCCGCCCGGGGACGGAGAACACTGAAGCTTTCTTT. Translating it yields CARTRPGTENTEAFF.

This clonotype was picked up a small number of times. The rearrangement links TRBV24-1 to TRBJ2-6; 8 positions match TRBD1. Unmatched junction bases numbered 10, after V lost 4 bases and J lost 3 bases. CDR3 length: 18 amino acids. Germline CDR1 and CDR2: KGHDR and SFDVKD. The CDR3 DNA follows: TGTGCCACCAGTGACCCCGGGCAGGGGGCATATGGGGCCAACGTCCTGACTTTC. Amino acids: CATSDPGQGAYGANVLTF.

The rearrangement joins TRBV4-1 to TRBJ2-4; TRBD1 matches 8 bases. Germline CDR1 is MGHRA and CDR2 is YSYEKL. V lost 1 base, J lost 2 bases, and 7 bases stayed unmatched. The CDR3 extends over 17 amino acids. The CDR3: CASSQVGQGLPKNIQYF. In nucleotides, the CDR3 is TGCGCCAGCAGCCAAGTAGGACAGGGCTTGCCCAAAAACATTCAGTACTTC.

This clonotype was seen repeatedly, ten times or more. CDR3: CASSSVGANTEAFF. DNA for the CDR3: TGTGCCAGCAGCTCTGTGGGGGCGAACACTGAAGCTTTCTTT. This rearrangement joins TRBV6-2 or TRBV6-3 to TRBJ1-1, with D perhaps TRBD1 (6 bases). Germline assignment: CDR1 MNHEY and CDR2 SVGEGT. V was cut by 6 bases and J by 1 base, with 12 bases left in between. The CDR3 sequence is 14 residues long.

This clonotype has a count of ten or more. The CDR3 DNA reads TGTGCCAGCAGCCAAGATCATGGGACAGGGGGCACGGGCTACACCTTC. It specifies CASSQDHGTGGTGYTF. The chain uses TRBV3-1 and TRBJ1-2; 12 bases align to TRBD1. The junction had 7 bases not matched to a gene; V was cut back by 0 bases and J by 8 bases. Germline V gene sequence: CDR1 LGHDT, CDR2 YNNKEL (reference sequence). The CDR3 totals 16 residues.

This clonotype has a count of ten or more. V and J are TRBV18 and TRBJ2-1; D tentatively reads TRBD1 or TRBD2 (6 bases each). Germline loops: CDR1 KGHSH, CDR2 LQKENI. This CDR3 region has 16 residues. V dropped 3 bases and J dropped 3 bases, with 15 bases sitting between them. The CDR3 DNA sequence: TGTGCCAGCTCACCTTCAGGGGCGGGGAGCTACAATGAGCAGTTCTTC. Translating it yields CASSPSGAGSYNEQFF.

This clonotype was seen ten or more times. The chain employs TRBV25-1 and TRBJ1-4; the D is unclear. Trimming removed 8 bases from V and 4 bases from J, with 14 bases in between. Germline V gives CDR1 MGHDK, CDR2 SYGVNS. The CDR3 loop spans 14 amino acids. CDR3 DNA sequence: TGTGCCAGCGTTGGGTCCGCGGGTAATGAAAAACTGTTTTTT. Residues: CASVGSAGNEKLFF.

This clonotype was seen ten or more times. The chain uses TRBV25-1 and TRBJ2-7; 7 bases are a match to TRBD1. V was clipped by 6 bases and J by 4 bases; unmatched bases: 3. Germline V lookup: CDR1 MGHDK, CDR2 SYGVNS. The CDR3 is made up of 12 amino acids. CDR3 residues: CASRTGLYEQYF. The CDR3 region has the DNA TGTGCCAGCAGGACAGGGTTATACGAGCAGTACTTC.